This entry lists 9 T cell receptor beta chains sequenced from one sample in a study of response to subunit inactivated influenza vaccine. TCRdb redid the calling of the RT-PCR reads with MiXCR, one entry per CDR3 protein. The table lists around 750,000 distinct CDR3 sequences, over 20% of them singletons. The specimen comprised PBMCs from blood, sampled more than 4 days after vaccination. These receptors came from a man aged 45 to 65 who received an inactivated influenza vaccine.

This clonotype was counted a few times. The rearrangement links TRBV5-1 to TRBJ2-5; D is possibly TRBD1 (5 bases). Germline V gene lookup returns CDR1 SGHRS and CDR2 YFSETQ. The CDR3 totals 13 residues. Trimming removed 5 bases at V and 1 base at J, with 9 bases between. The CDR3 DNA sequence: TGCGCCAGCAGACAGGTTCCCCAAGAGACCCAGTACTTC. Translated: CASRQVPQETQYF.

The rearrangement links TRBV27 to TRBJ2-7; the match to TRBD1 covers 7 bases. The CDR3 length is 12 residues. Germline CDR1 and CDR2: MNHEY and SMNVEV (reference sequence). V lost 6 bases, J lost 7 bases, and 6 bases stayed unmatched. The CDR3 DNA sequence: TGTGCCAGCAGACAGGGGTGGGAGGAGCAGTACTTC. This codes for CASRQGWEEQYF.

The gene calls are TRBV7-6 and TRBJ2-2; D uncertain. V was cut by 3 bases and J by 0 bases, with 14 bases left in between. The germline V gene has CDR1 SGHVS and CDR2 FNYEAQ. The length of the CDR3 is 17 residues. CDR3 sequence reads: CASSFRGQLANTGELFF. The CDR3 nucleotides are TGTGCCAGCAGCTTTAGAGGCCAGCTCGCGAACACCGGGGAGCTGTTTTTT.

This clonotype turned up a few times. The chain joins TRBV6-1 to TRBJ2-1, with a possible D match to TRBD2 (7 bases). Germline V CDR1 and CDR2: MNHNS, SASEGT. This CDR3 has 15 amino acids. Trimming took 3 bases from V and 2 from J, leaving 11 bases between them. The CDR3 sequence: CASSDRGAPYNEQFF. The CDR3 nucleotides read TGTGCCAGCAGTGACCGGGGGGCCCCCTACAATGAGCAGTTCTTC.

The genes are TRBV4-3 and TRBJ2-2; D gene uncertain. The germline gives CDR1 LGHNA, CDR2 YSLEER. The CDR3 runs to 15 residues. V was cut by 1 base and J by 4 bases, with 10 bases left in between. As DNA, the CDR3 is TGCGCCAGCAGCCAAGGTTACACCTTCACCGGGGAGCTGTTTTTT. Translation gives CASSQGYTFTGELFF.

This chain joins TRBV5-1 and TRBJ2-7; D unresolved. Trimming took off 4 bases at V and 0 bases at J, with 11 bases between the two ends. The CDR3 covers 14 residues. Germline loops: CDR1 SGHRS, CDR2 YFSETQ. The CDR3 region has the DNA TGCGCCAGCAGCCTTAAAAGGGCCTCCTACGAGCAGTACTTC. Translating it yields CASSLKRASYEQYF.

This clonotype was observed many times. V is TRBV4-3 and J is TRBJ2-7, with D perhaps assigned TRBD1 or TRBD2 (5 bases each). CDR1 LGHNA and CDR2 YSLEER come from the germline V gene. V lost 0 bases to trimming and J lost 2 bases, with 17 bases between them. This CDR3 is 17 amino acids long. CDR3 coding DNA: TGCGCCAGCAGCCAAGAGTTTACGAGAGAGGGGACCTACGAGCAGTACTTC. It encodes CASSQEFTREGTYEQYF.

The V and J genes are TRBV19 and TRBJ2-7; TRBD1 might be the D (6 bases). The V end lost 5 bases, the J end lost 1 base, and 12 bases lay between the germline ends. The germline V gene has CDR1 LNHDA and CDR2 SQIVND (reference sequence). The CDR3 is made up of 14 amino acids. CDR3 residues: CASSYPGQSYEQYF. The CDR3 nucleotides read TGTGCCAGTAGTTACCCCGGACAGTCCTACGAGCAGTACTTC.

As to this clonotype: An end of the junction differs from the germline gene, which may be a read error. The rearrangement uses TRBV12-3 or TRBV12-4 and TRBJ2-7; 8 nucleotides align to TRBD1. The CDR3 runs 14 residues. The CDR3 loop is CAGSFAGRGLEQYF. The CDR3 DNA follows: TGTGCCGGCAGTTTCGCCGGCAGGGGGCTCGAGCAGTACTTC.